The T cell receptor beta chain described here comes from a study of vaccination and CD4 T cells after COVID-19. Study in general: Overlapping spike peptides served as the stimulus for the cells. These peptides came from SARS-CoV-2 and from the common cold coronaviruses HCoV-NL63, HCoV-OC43 and HCoV-229E.

Noted treatment: roughly 10-day PBMC culture with coronavirus spike peptide pools or control peptides (ViraFEST assay). Approximately 2 million PBMCs were grown per well alongside about 10 IU/ml IL-2 and 7.5 to 10 ug/ml peptide pools. The Oncomine TCR Beta short-read assay sequenced DNA from cultured CD4+ T cells. TCRdb passed the PCR reads through MiXCR, listing each CDR3 protein once. The repertoire holds some 20,000 distinct CDR3 sequences, 45% to 60% seen once, with 7% to 8.5% in the top ten. In the case of this clonotype: Antigen specificity is unknown.

This TCR derives from a human donor who had recovered from COVID-19. What was sequenced was CD4+ T cells from blood, cultured in vitro.

The CDR3 DNA is TGTGCCAGCAGCGTAGCGGGGGGACTCCAAGAGACCCAGTACTTC. Protein product: CASSVAGGLQETQYF. This rearrangement joins TRBV5-5 to TRBJ2-5; 10 nucleotides line up with TRBD2. The germline V gene has CDR1 SGHKS and CDR2 YYEKEE (reference sequence). The CDR3 covers 15 residues. V shed 4 bases, J shed 1 base, and the junction held 4 bases outside the gene matches.